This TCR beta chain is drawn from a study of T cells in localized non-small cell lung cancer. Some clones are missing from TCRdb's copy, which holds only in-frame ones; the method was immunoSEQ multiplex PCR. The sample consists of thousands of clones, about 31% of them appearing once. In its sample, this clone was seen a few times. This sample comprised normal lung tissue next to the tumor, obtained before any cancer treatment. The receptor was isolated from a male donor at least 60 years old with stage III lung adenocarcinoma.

The CDR3 sequence: CASSASLGTSGNEQFF. The CDR3 coding sequence is TGTGCCAGCAGCGCTTCCCTGGGGACTAGCGGCAATGAGCAGTTCTTC. This sequence joins TRBV9 and TRBJ2-1, with 11 bases identical to TRBD2. The CDR3 is 16 amino acids. V lost 3 bases and J lost 6; bases outside the gene matches: 8. In germline, CDR1 is SGDLS, CDR2 YYNGEE.